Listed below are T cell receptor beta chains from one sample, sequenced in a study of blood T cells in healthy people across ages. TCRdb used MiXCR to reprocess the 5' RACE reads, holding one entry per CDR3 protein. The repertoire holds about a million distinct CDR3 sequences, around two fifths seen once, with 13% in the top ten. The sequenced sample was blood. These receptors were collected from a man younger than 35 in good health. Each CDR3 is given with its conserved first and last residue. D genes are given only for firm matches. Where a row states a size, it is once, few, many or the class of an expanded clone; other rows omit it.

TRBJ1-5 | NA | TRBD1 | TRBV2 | TGTGCCAGCAGTCCTACTCTCAGGGGGTGGGACAATCAGCCCCAGCATTTT | CASSPTLRGWDNQPQHF
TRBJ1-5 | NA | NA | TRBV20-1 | TGCAGTACTAGCGCGGGATCCGGCAATCAGCCCCAGCATTTT | CSTSAGSGNQPQHF
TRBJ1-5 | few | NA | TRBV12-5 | TGTGCTAGTGGCCCCGCCTATCAGCCCCAGCATTTT | CASGPAYQPQHF
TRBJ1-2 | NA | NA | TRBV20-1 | TGCAGTGCTAGACAGGAGACTGGCTACACCTTC | CSARQETGYTF
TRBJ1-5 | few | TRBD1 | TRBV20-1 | TGCAGTGCTAGCCCCCGGGACAGGGATAGCAATCAGCCCCAGCATTTT | CSASPRDRDSNQPQHF
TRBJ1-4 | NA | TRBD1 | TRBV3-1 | TGTGCCAGCAGCCTTCCGGGACAGAATGAAAAACTGTTTTTT | CASSLPGQNEKLFF
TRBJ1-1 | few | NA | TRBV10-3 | TGTGCCATCAGGATGGAAGGACAGACCCTCACTGAAGCTTTCTTT | CAIRMEGQTLTEAFF
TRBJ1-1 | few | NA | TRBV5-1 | TGCGCCAGCAGCGTGATACCCGGTGGGGGGAACACTGAAGCTTTCTTT | CASSVIPGGGNTEAFF
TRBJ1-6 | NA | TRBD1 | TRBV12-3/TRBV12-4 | TGTGCCGGCGGCAGGACAGGGGTAGATTCACCCCTCCACTTT | CAGGRTGVDSPLHF
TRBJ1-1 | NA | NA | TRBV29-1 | TGCAGCGTTTGGGAAGGGAGGGGGACTGAAGCTTTCTTT | CSVWEGRGTEAFF
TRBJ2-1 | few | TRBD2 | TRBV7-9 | TGTGCCAGCAGTCCACCCCTCAGACTAGCGGTCTACAATGAGCAGTTCTTC | CASSPPLRLAVYNEQFF
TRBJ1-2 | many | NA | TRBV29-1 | TGCAGCGTTGCAGGCTACACCTTC | CSVAGYTF
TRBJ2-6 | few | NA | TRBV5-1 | TGCGCCAGCAGCACGGGACATCCCTCTGGGGCCAACGTCCTGACTTTC | CASSTGHPSGANVLTF
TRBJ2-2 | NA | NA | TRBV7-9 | TGTGCCAGCAATCCCCCCGGCGGCAGCTCGAACACCGGGGAGCTGTTTTTT | CASNPPGGSSNTGELFF
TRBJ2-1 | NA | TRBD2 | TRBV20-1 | TGCAGTGCTGGGACTAGCGGGGACTACAATGAGCAGTTCTTC | CSAGTSGDYNEQFF
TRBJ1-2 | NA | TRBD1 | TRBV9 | TGTGCCAGCAGCGTAGTCGGGACAGGGGCCTATGGCTACACCTTC | CASSVVGTGAYGYTF
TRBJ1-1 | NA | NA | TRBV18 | TGTGCCAGCTCACCACAGAACTTGAACACCGAAGCTTTCTTT | CASSPQNLNTEAFF
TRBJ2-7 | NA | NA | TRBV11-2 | TGTGCCAGCAGCCTGTCCACCGGGGGCCTTTACGAGCAGTACTTC | CASSLSTGGLYEQYF
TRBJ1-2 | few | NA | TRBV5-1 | TGCGCCAGCAGCGACCCCGAAATGCGTTCTGGCTACACCTTC | CASSDPEMRSGYTF
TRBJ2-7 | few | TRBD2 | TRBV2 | TGTGCCGGATCATTACTAGCGGCGTCCTACGAGCAGTACTTC | CAGSLLAASYEQYF
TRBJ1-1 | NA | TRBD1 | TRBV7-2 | TGTGCCAGCAGCCGGCGGACAGGGATGATGAACACTGAAGCTTTCTTT | CASSRRTGMMNTEAFF
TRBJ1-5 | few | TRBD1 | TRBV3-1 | TGTGCCAGCAGCCAAGGGACAGGGGCCAATCAGCCCCAGCATTTT | CASSQGTGANQPQHF
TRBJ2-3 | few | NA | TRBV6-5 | TGTGCCAGCAGTTATATCGGCACAGATACGCAGTATTTT | CASSYIGTDTQYF
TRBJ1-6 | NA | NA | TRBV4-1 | TGCGCCAGCAGCCTACCACGGGCTTTTCGGTCCTATAATTCACCCCTCCACTTT | CASSLPRAFRSYNSPLHF
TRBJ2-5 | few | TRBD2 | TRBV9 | TGTGCCAGCAGCGTTTCTAGCGGGGGGAGCTATGAGACCCAGTACTTC | CASSVSSGGSYETQYF
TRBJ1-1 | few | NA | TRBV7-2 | TGTGCCAGCAGCTTAGCCGGACAGGAAGCTTTCTTT | CASSLAGQEAFF
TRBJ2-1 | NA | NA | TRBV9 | TGTGCCAGCACCAGGGACGGCTACAATGAGCAGTTCTTC | CASTRDGYNEQFF
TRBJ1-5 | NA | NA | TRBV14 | TGTGCCAGCAGCCAGCAAGAGCGCGGGCTTGATCAGCCCCAGCATTTT | CASSQQERGLDQPQHF
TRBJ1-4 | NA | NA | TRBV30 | TGTGCCTGCTCAGGGGATGGGACTAATGAAAAACTGTTTTTT | CACSGDGTNEKLFF
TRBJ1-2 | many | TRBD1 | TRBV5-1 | TGTGCCAGCAGTTTAGGGGGCGACTATGGCTACACCTTC | CASSLGGDYGYTF
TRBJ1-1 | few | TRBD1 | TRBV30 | TGTGCCTGGAGTGTACAGGGGAAGAGGACTGAAGCTTTCTTT | CAWSVQGKRTEAFF
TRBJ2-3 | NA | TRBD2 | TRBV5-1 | TGCGCCAGCAGCTTGGGGACTAGCGGGGGGGTCGCAGATACGCAGTATTTT | CASSLGTSGGVADTQYF
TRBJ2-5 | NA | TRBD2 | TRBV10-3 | TGTGCCATCGAGGGACTATCTGGTGAGCAGTACTTC | CAIEGLSGEQYF
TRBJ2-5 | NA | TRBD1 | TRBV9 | TGTGCCAGCAGCGTAGAGGGACAGGGCGGCCGAGAGACCCAGTACTTC | CASSVEGQGGRETQYF
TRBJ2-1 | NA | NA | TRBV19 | TGTGCCAGTAGTATCAGCCCCCTAGAGGGGGTTTACAATGAGCAGTTCTTC | CASSISPLEGVYNEQFF